This T cell receptor (beta chain) comes out of a study of T cells in Graves' hyperthyroidism and ophthalmopathy. Patients with uncontrolled infections, other autoimmune diseases, pregnancy or lactation were excluded. This sample holds PBMCs from about 10 ml fresh peripheral blood. This clonotype was seen at least ten times. Amplified regions were TCR beta CDR3 sequences from RNA transcripts. When the TCR CDR3 underwent first-round RT-PCR, the HTBI primer set was used. TCRdb reprocessed the multiplex PCR reads with MiXCR, giving one entry per CDR3 protein. The sample lists hundreds of thousands of distinct CDR3 sequences, about 13% occurring once. The specimen was blood. This sequence was found in a woman between 18 and 29 years old with Graves' hyperthyroidism.

Written as DNA, the CDR3 is TGTGCCAGCAGTGTGCTGCGGGGGGGCTCATTGAGGTCTGGGGCCAACGTCCTGACTTTC. This sequence encodes CASSVLRGGSLRSGANVLTF. The chain recombines TRBV28 with TRBJ2-6, with TRBD2 matching over 9 bases. The germline CDR1 and CDR2 sequences are MDHEN and SYDVKM. The CDR3 is made up of 20 amino acids. V shed 5 bases and J 1 base; nucleotides not matched to a gene: 15.